Listed below are T cell receptor beta chains from one sample, sequenced in a study of T cells in Graves' hyperthyroidism and ophthalmopathy. One entry per CDR3 protein, called by TCRdb with MiXCR from the multiplex PCR reads. The sample records a few hundred thousand distinct CDR3 sequences, 11% to 15% being singletons. The sequenced sample consisted of blood. The receptors come from a woman in her twenties or thirties with Graves' hyperthyroidism that later progressed to Graves' ophthalmopathy. The CDR3 runs from the conserved cysteine through the conserved F or W. Fields, in order: D gene, J gene, V gene, clone size, CDR3 DNA, CDR3 protein. D genes are given only for firm matches. Not every row has a clone size; where given, it reads once, few, many or a size class.

>-|TRBJ1-1|TRBV12-3/TRBV12-4|many
TGTGCCAGCAGAACCCAGGGGTCTACCACTGAAGCTTTCTTT
CASRTQGSTTEAFF
>-|TRBJ2-3|TRBV28|many
TGTGCCAGCAGTTTTGCGAGTAGCACAGATACGCAGTATTTT
CASSFASSTDTQYF
>TRBD2|TRBJ2-7|TRBV20-1|-
TGCAGTGCTAAAAGAGCGGGAGCAGTGGACGAGCAGTACTTC
CSAKRAGAVDEQYF
>-|TRBJ2-7|TRBV7-2|few
TGTGCCAGCAGCTTAGACTTTAGGTCCCTCGAGCAGTACTTC
CASSLDFRSLEQYF
>TRBD1|TRBJ1-1|TRBV30|many
TGTGCCTGGAGCGCATCCGACAGGGAGGGGAACACTGAAGCTTTCTTT
CAWSASDREGNTEAFF
>-|TRBJ2-7|TRBV7-9|-
TGTGCCAGCAGCTTAGAAGGGACGTCCTACGAGCAGTACTTC
CASSLEGTSYEQYF
>-|TRBJ2-3|TRBV30|-
TGTGCCTGGGGTGTGGAACAGGACTTCACAGATACGCAGTATTTT
CAWGVEQDFTDTQYF
>-|TRBJ1-5|TRBV6-2/TRBV6-3|many
TGTGCCAGCACTCGGGGATCACTCAATCAGCCCCAGCATTTT
CASTRGSLNQPQHF
>TRBD2|TRBJ2-1|TRBV5-1|many
TGCGCCAGCACCCCTAGGGCTAGCGGGATTAATGAGCAGTTCTTC
CASTPRASGINEQFF
>-|TRBJ1-1|TRBV20-1|-
TGCAGTGCTAGGGACAGACTGTTGCTGAACACTGAAGCTTTCTTT
CSARDRLLLNTEAFF